This T cell receptor (beta chain) was recorded in a study of shared clonotypes between healthy human individuals (dated by TCRdb to the early 2020s). General notes on the study: The cohort comprised a couple of women and a few men aged 18 to 49 years. Leukapheresis yielded between about 0.9 and 9 billion PBMCs per donor. To increase sequencing depth and limit assay-specific biases, different laboratories used diverse techniques to prepare libraries and sequence TCR repertoires. Per donor, three plates each were used for CD4 naive and CD4 memory, two for CD8 naive, and one for CD8 memory. To estimate repertoire size and how much clonotype sharing occurs between individuals, the study deeply sequenced the blood TCR repertoires of several healthy adults.

For the CD8 naive samples, CD45RO-negative cells were positively selected for CCR7, yielding a CD45RA+CCR7+ population from which TemRA cells were excluded. Healthy HIV-negative adults with no recently reported acute infections or vaccinations were included as donors. All donors were Caucasian adults living in Nashville, Tennessee, USA. Blood was collected by leukapheresis, and PBMCs were isolated by Ficoll-Histopaque density gradient centrifugation and then cryopreserved in liquid nitrogen vapor phase. Analytical flow cytometry was used to check the purity and quantity of each magnetically sorted T cell population. Each sorted fraction had its genomic DNA isolated and then quantified by UV absorbance on a Nanodrop 2000c. Concerning this clone itself: Its antigen has not been determined. Base-call qualities are not available, and no considerably larger clone is one nucleotide away.

Using the deep immunoSEQ assay, TCR CDR3 regions were amplified from genomic DNA by multiplex PCR. Extracted genomic DNA from each cell subset was spread evenly across all wells of several immunoSEQ 96-well plates, with each plate serving as a replicate. For sorted subsets, each replicate PCR was loaded with 200 ng genomic DNA, equivalent to 30,000 or so T cell genomes. The purified libraries were quantified using a Qubit 3.0 fluorometer, sized with a Bioanalyzer 2100, and then quantified again using the KAPA Library Quantification kit. Each immunoSEQ 96-well plate was sequenced on its own single-read 150-cycle Illumina NextSeq 550 flow cell. From the authors' description of their analysis: The immunoSEQ output contained only junctional sequences without quality scores, so filtering could not match that applied to full-length reads. To assign V/J genes and CDR3, sequences were annotated using PyIR, a Python wrapper for IgBLAST v1.9, with IMGT germline references. Reads were filtered out if the reads had weak V/J assignments (E-value above 1e-6), no CDR3, stop codons, out-of-frame junctions, or ambiguous translated residues. V3J clonotypes were defined by identical inferred V gene, J gene, and CDR3 amino acid sequence. Percentage overlap between repertoires was computed as shared unique clonotypes divided by the size of the smaller repertoire. RTK rarefaction, the Chao1 estimator, and Recon v2.1 estimates of unobserved clonotypes were used to assess repertoire richness. Generation probabilities were computed with OLGA for all TCRbeta clonotypes obtained by the gDNA method from several donors. Drawn from immuneACCESS, this table holds only the in-frame rearrangements with V and J called that TCRdb kept. Clones are partly lost; checked studies trace under half to an unresolved V gene and leave the rest unexplained. Clone size and the V and J calls come from that table; the DNA yielded D and trimming. This sample has about 2 million clones in its table, and around 96% of those were observed once. The ten top clones hold around 1% of the sample.

General conclusions and limits of the study: Based on pairwise subsampling, the degree of clonotype sharing among donors was expected to be affected by sequencing depth. Compared with non-shared clonotypes, clonotypes shared by all four sorted-subset donors had higher generation probabilities. Rarefaction of sorted-subset datasets indicated incomplete sequencing despite the large sequencing depth. Around 5% of naive CD4, around 4% of naive CD8, approximately 2% of memory CD4, and 0.4% of memory CD8 clonotypes were shared across several donors. Sampling was restricted to blood, and TCR repertoires in tissue are likely to differ from TCR repertoires in blood. Estimated clonotype richness was generally larger for naive than for memory subsets. The small number of donors limited the genetic and exposure-history diversity represented.

V is reduced by 3 bases and J by 5 bases, leaving a spacing of 20 bases between them. Reading from cysteine to phenylalanine, the CDR3 counts 16 amino acids. Only CDR3 DNA is held: 48 bases, read in frame from base 1. The germline V gene sets CDR1 to SGHTA and CDR2 to FQGNSA. The sequence joins TRBV7-2 to TRBJ2-7; the D gene cannot be named for sure. The TCR originated in a man aged 18 to 30 in good health. The sample consisted of naive CD8+ T cells sorted from blood. What this sample's cell subset or site label stands for: CD45RA+CCR7+. For the CDR3, the sequence is CASSFSPWGSFDEQYF. The DNA sequence is TGTGCCAGCAGCTTTTCCCCTTGGGGTTCTTTCGACGAGCAGTACTTC.